Each of the 7 T cell receptor beta chains below was sequenced from the same sample in a study of OX40 agonist ivuxolimab in advanced cancers. TCRdb's copy holds only in-frame clones and misses some; the assay was immunoSEQ multiplex PCR. This sample has roughly 80,000 clones; around 85% occur once, and the top ten carry roughly 2.1%. The sample consisted of CD4+ or CD8+ T cells sorted from blood, taken in a trial of the OX40 agonist ivuxolimab. Receptor source: an adult with an advanced solid tumor such as melanoma, head and neck, liver or kidney cancer.

The gene calls are TRBV6-1 and TRBJ1-2; 7 bases agree with TRBD1. The CDR3 runs 14 residues. V lost 8 bases, J lost 1 base, and 7 bases stayed unmatched. Germline V gene data show CDR1 as MNHNS and CDR2 as SASEGT. As DNA, the CDR3 is TGTGCCAGCGAACCGGGACAGAATAACTATGGCTACACCTTC. It codes for CASEPGQNNYGYTF.

The chain couples TRBV2 to TRBJ1-2; D ambiguous. Trimming removed 11 bases at V and 8 bases at J, with 15 bases between. Looked up from germline, CDR1 is SNHLY and CDR2 is FYNNEI. This CDR3 comprises 11 residues. The CDR3 loop is CAAPDSEGYTF. CDR3 in DNA: TGTGCCGCCCCGGACTCCGAGGGCTACACCTTC.

This rearrangement joins TRBV11-2 to TRBJ2-3; D gene unclear. This CDR3 has 15 residues. With 1 base removed from V and 4 bases from J, the gap between germline ends came to 12 bases. The germline V gene has CDR1 SGHAT and CDR2 FQNNGV. CDR3 DNA: TGTGCCAGCAGCTTAGGGTTAGATAAGGCAGATACGCAGTATTTT. Translation gives CASSLGLDKADTQYF.

The J gene is TRBJ2-7, the V gene TRBV6-1; 10 nucleotides line up with TRBD1. Losses at the gene ends were 7 bases for V and 2 bases for J; bases not matched to a gene: 5. There are 14 residues in the CDR3. Germline CDR1 MNHNS, CDR2 SASEGT. CDR3 amino acids: CASIRQGATYEQYF. Written as DNA, the CDR3 is TGTGCCAGCATTCGACAGGGGGCTACCTACGAGCAGTACTTC.

The chain has TRBV6-1 and TRBJ2-5; no clear D. The CDR3 is 14 residues long. Germline V gene lookup returns CDR1 MNHNS and CDR2 SASEGT. The germline V and J ends were trimmed by 6 bases and 1 base, with 12 bases remaining between them. DNA for the CDR3: TGTGCCAGCAGGACGGGTACTTCCCAAGAGACCCAGTACTTC. Protein: CASRTGTSQETQYF.

The chain joins TRBV5-4 to TRBJ2-5; D possibly corresponds to TRBD1 (6 bases). Per the germline V gene, CDR1 is SGHNT and CDR2 is YYREEE (reference sequence). The CDR3 spans 15 residues. V was pared by 0 bases and J by 2 bases, with 11 bases between. In DNA, the CDR3 is TGTGCCAGCAGCTTGGGTGGGGGCGTACAAGAGACCCAGTACTTC. Protein sequence: CASSLGGGVQETQYF. The full variable domain, in which reference TRBV5-4 and TRBJ2-5 provide the parts outside the CDR3, is ETGVTQSPTHLIKTRGQQVTLRCSSQSGHNTVSWYQQALGQGPQFIFQYYREEENGRGNFPPRFSGLQFPNYSSELNVNALELDDSALYLCASSLGGGVQETQYFGPGTRLLVL.

This clone appeared a single time. The V gene is TRBV10-1, the J gene TRBJ2-1, with 9 bases aligning to TRBD2. Germline values: CDR1 WNHNN, CDR2 SYGVQD (reference sequence). With 4 bases clipped from V and 1 base from J, the junction kept 8 bases outside the gene matches. The CDR3 is made up of 17 amino acids. CDR3 sequence: CASSAGAGGLSYNEQFF. CDR3 nucleotide sequence: TGCGCCAGCAGTGCGGGAGCGGGAGGTTTGTCCTACAATGAGCAGTTCTTC.